These 19 T cell receptor beta chains originate from one sample sequenced in a study of OX40 agonist ivuxolimab in advanced cancers. The data were produced by immunoSEQ multiplex PCR, yet TCRdb's version contains in-frame clones alone and is incomplete. The sample records 45,000 or so clones, 88% being singletons. Material: CD4+ or CD8+ T cells sorted from blood, obtained in a trial of the OX40 agonist ivuxolimab. The receptors were sampled from an adult with an advanced solid tumor such as melanoma, head and neck, liver or kidney cancer.

This rearrangement joins TRBV19 to TRBJ1-3, with D unclear. V was pared by 5 bases and J by 0 bases, with 11 bases between. The CDR3 spans 15 residues. Germline assignment: CDR1 LNHDA and CDR2 SQIVND (reference sequence). The CDR3 region is CASSVMGNSGNTIYF. The CDR3 coding sequence is TGTGCCAGTAGTGTTATGGGGAACTCTGGAAACACCATATATTTT.

The chain joins TRBV28 to TRBJ2-7; 7 bases line up with TRBD2. The CDR3 loop spans 15 amino acids. The germline V gene encodes CDR1 MDHEN and CDR2 SYDVKM. Losses at the gene ends were 6 bases for V and 3 bases for J; bases not matched to a gene: 11. The CDR3 DNA follows: TGTGCCAGCAGCGCGGGAGCTAGCGGAAACTACGAGCAGTACTTC. Its protein is CASSAGASGNYEQYF.

V is TRBV7-2 and J is TRBJ2-5; tentative D call: TRBD2 (5 bases). CDR1 SGHTA and CDR2 FQGNSA come from the germline V gene. V dropped 3 bases and J dropped 5 bases, with 10 bases sitting between them. The CDR3 runs to 13 residues. The CDR3 bases are TGTGCCAGCAGCTTCCCGGGAATGGAGACCCAGTACTTC. It encodes CASSFPGMETQYF.

The gene calls are TRBV14 and TRBJ2-1; no firm D call. Germline V gene sequence: CDR1 SGHDN, CDR2 FVKESK. With 3 bases removed from V and 9 bases from J, the gap between germline ends came to 6 bases. This CDR3 is 11 amino acids long. CDR3 amino acids: CASSHIVEQFF. The CDR3 region has the DNA TGTGCCAGCAGCCATATTGTTGAGCAGTTCTTC. The complete variable domain, with remaining parts taken from reference TRBV14 and TRBJ2-1, reads EAGVTQFPSHSVIEKGQTVTLRCDPISGHDNLYWYRRVMGKEIKFLLHFVKESKQDESGMPNNRFLAERTGGTYSTLKVQPAELEDSGVYFCASSHIVEQFFGPGTRLTVL.

This clone was observed once. The V gene is TRBV4-3, the J gene TRBJ2-3; 15 bases agree with TRBD2. Trimming at V came to 4 bases and at J to 2 bases, leaving 4 bases not matched to a gene. The CDR3 runs to 17 residues. Germline V lookup: CDR1 LGHNA, CDR2 YSLEER. In DNA form, the CDR3 reads TGCGCCAGCAGCCTGGGGACTAGCGGGAGGAACACAGATACGCAGTATTTT. Translation gives CASSLGTSGRNTDTQYF.

The chain joins TRBV28 to TRBJ2-7; no reliable D call. Germline V gene sequence: CDR1 MDHEN, CDR2 SYDVKM. The CDR3 has 11 residues. The V end was cut by 4 bases, the J end by 4 bases, with 5 bases between. The CDR3 DNA is TGTGCCAGCAGTTCAGTTTACGAGCAGTACTTC. It translates to CASSSVYEQYF.

The chain employs TRBV14 and TRBJ2-3, with D perhaps TRBD2 (6 bases). CDR1 is SGHDN, CDR2 FVKESK, per germline. The V end was cut by 3 bases, the J end by 6 bases, with 16 bases between. The CDR3 extends over 15 amino acids. The CDR3: CASSHLTSGLDTQYF. The CDR3 DNA is TGTGCCAGCAGCCACCTGACCAGCGGGTTGGATACGCAGTATTTT.

This chain uses TRBV6-5 with TRBJ2-7, with D tentatively TRBD2 (6 bases). V was shortened by 8 bases and J by 3 bases, with 14 bases between the two germline ends. This CDR3 comprises 13 residues. Germline V CDR1 and CDR2: MNHEY, SVGAGI. CDR3 coding DNA: TGTGCCAGCTCAAGGGACTCGGGCTACGAGCAGTACTTC. This translates into CASSRDSGYEQYF.

The chain employs TRBV28 and TRBJ2-5, with 8 nucleotides matching TRBD1. The CDR3 consists of 16 residues. Germline V gene data show CDR1 as MDHEN and CDR2 as SYDVKM. V dropped 2 bases and J dropped 2; count of bases not matched to a gene: 7. The CDR3 DNA reads TGTGCCAGCAGTTTACTGTACGGACAGGGACAAGAGACCCAGTACTTC. Translated: CASSLLYGQGQETQYF.

This rearrangement joins TRBV18 to TRBJ2-5; no reliable D call. CDR3 length: 11 residues. V dropped 3 bases and J dropped 3 bases, with 2 bases sitting between them. The germline V gene has CDR1 KGHSH and CDR2 LQKENI. This CDR3 reads CASSPEETQYF. In DNA, the CDR3 is TGTGCCAGCTCACCGGAAGAGACCCAGTACTTC.

V gene TRBV28 combines with J gene TRBJ2-1; TRBD2 aligns across 8 bases. Trimming took 6 bases from V and 6 from J; bases not matched to a gene: 7. The CDR3 has 14 amino acids. The germline CDR1 and CDR2 sequences are MDHEN and SYDVKM. CDR3 nucleotide sequence: TGTGCCAGCAGAGGGAGAGCGGGAGCCAATGAGCAGTTCTTC. Its protein product is CASRGRAGANEQFF.

This clone was found a few times. V and J are TRBV6-6 and TRBJ2-5, with 7 bases identical to TRBD2. Trimming at V came to 6 bases and at J to 1 base, leaving 5 bases not matched to a gene. Germline lookup yields CDR1 MNHNY and CDR2 SVGAGI (reference sequence). This CDR3 contains 14 residues. CDR3 region: CASRPLAAQETQYF. In DNA form, the CDR3 reads TGTGCCAGCAGACCTCTAGCGGCCCAAGAGACCCAGTACTTC.

In this sample, this clone turned up a few times. The chain carries TRBV28 and TRBJ1-5; no definite D call. With 5 bases removed from V and 0 bases from J, the gap between germline ends came to 11 bases. Germline CDR1 reads MDHEN; CDR2 reads SYDVKM. This CDR3 contains 15 residues. The CDR3 loop is CASSGSQYSNQPQHF. The CDR3 DNA reads TGTGCCAGCAGTGGCAGTCAGTATAGCAATCAGCCCCAGCATTTT. The full variable domain, with the rest looked up from reference TRBV28 and TRBJ1-5, is DVKVTQSSRYLVKRTGEKVFLECVQDMDHENMFWYRQDPGLGLRLIYFSYDVKMKEKGDIPEGYSVSREKKERFSLILESASTNQTSMYLCASSGSQYSNQPQHFGDGTRLSIL.

The chain carries TRBV5-1 and TRBJ2-3; the D gene could be TRBD1 or TRBD2 (7 bases each). The CDR3 has 15 residues. Germline-derived CDR1 and CDR2 are SGHRS and YFSETQ. Deletions cut 0 bases from V and 5 bases from J, with 13 bases between. The CDR3 spells CASSLVGGGVDTQYF. The CDR3 bases are TGCGCCAGCAGCTTGGTGGGAGGGGGCGTAGATACGCAGTATTTT.

This chain links TRBV2 with TRBJ1-2; no definite D call. Trimming shortened V by 3 bases and J by 7 bases, and 15 bases separated the two germline ends. The germline V gene has CDR1 SNHLY and CDR2 FYNNEI. CDR3 length: 14 residues. The CDR3 DNA reads as TGTGCCAGCAGTGAGGCAGGCCGTGGTGGTGGCTACACCTTC. Translating it yields CASSEAGRGGGYTF. The full variable domain, with the rest looked up from reference TRBV2 and TRBJ1-2, is EPEVTQTPSHQVTQMGQEVILRCVPISNHLYFYWYRQILGQKVEFLVSFYNNEISEKSEIFDDQFSVERPDGSNFTLKIRSTKLEDSAMYFCASSEAGRGGGYTFGSGTRLTVV.

The chain joins TRBV7-8 to TRBJ1-5; 8 nucleotides match TRBD1. Trimming took 1 base from V and 11 from J; bases not matched to a gene: 7. The CDR3 sequence is 14 residues long. Germline V gives CDR1 SGHVS, CDR2 FQNEAQ. In nucleotides, the CDR3 is TGTGCCAGCAGCTTAGGGGGACAGGTAACGGCCCAGCATTTT. Its translation is CASSLGGQVTAQHF. Filled out from reference TRBV7-8 and TRBJ1-5, the complete variable domain reads GAGVSQSPRYKVAKRGQDVALRCDPISGHVSLFWYQQALGQGPEFLTYFQNEAQLDKSGLPSDRFFAERPEGSVSTLKIQRTQQEDSAVYLCASSLGGQVTAQHFGDGTRLSIL.

The CDR3 protein is CASSFGSKETDTQYF. The CDR3, as DNA: TGTGCCAGTAGTTTCGGGAGTAAAGAGACAGATACGCAGTATTTT. V gene TRBV19 combines with J gene TRBJ2-3, with TRBD2 as a possible D gene (6 bases). The CDR3 has 15 amino acids. Germline V gives CDR1 LNHDA, CDR2 SQIVND (reference sequence). Trimming shortened V by 5 bases and J by 3 bases, and 15 bases separated the two germline ends. The whole variable domain, remainder taken from reference TRBV19 and TRBJ2-3, is DGGITQSPKYLFRKEGQNVTLSCEQNLNHDAMYWYRQDPGQGLRLIYYSQIVNDFQKGDIAEGYSVSREKKESFPLTVTSAQKNPTAFYLCASSFGSKETDTQYFGPGTRLTVL.

V gene TRBV5-5 combines with J gene TRBJ2-3; possibly TRBD2 for D (6 bases). V shed 3 bases and J shed 5 bases, with 16 bases lying between them. In germline, CDR1 is SGHKS, CDR2 YYEKEE (reference sequence). The CDR3 contains 15 residues. DNA of the CDR3: TGTGCCAGCAGCTGGACTAACAGGCGGGAAGATACGCAGTATTTT. Residues: CASSWTNRREDTQYF.

V usage is TRBV4-3 and J usage is TRBJ2-2; the match to TRBD2 covers 14 bases. The germline V gene has CDR1 LGHNA and CDR2 YSLEER. The CDR3 is 19 residues long. V lost 4 bases, J lost 8 bases, and 15 bases stayed unmatched. As DNA, the CDR3 is TGCGCCAGCAGCCGTGGGACTAGCGGGAGAGGGTATTCAGGGGGGGAGCTGTTTTTT. It codes for CASSRGTSGRGYSGGELFF.